The 28 T cell receptor beta chains presented below share a single source sample, sequenced in a study of vaccination effects on CD4 cells after COVID-19. After around nine days in culture, the CD4+ T cells were isolated. The antigens these receptors bind are not known. TCRdb's copy holds only in-frame clones and misses some; the assay was immunoSEQ multiplex PCR. The sample consists of about 47,000 clones, 76% of them appearing once. Sequencing was performed on CD4+ T cells from PBMCs cultured without peptide, taken before COVID-19 vaccination. The receptors originated from a human donor who had a prior SARS-CoV-2 infection.

In its sample, this clone was seen once. The CDR3 coding sequence is TGTGCCAGCCAGAGGCAGGGGTACTACGAGCAGTACTTC. Its translation is CASQRQGYYEQYF. The V call is TRBV12-3 or TRBV12-4, the J call TRBJ2-7; a possible D gene is TRBD1 (6 bases). CDR3 size: 13 residues. Trimming stripped 8 bases from V and 3 bases from J, with 14 bases between.

The V and J genes are TRBV3-1 (or the pseudogene TRBV3-2) and TRBJ2-4, with 13 bases matching TRBD2. V gave up 9 bases and J gave up 0 bases; unmatched junction bases: 8. CDR1 is LGHDT, CDR2 YNNKEL, per germline (reference sequence). The CDR3 spans 17 residues. The CDR3 reads CARTGTSGNLAKNIQYF. The CDR3 DNA follows: TGTGCCAGGACCGGGACTAGCGGGAACCTAGCCAAAAACATTCAGTACTTC.

This chain joins TRBV18 and TRBJ2-1; D remains ambiguous. This CDR3 contains 15 residues. The V and J ends lost 6 bases and 0 bases respectively, with 12 bases between them. Germline values: CDR1 KGHSH, CDR2 LQKENI. CDR3 region: CASSLLISSYNEQFF. The CDR3 nucleotides are TGTGCCAGCTCCCTCCTGATCAGCTCCTACAATGAGCAGTTCTTC.

A few counts support this clone. The genes are TRBV18 and TRBJ2-2; 12 bases fit TRBD2. Germline trimming cut 2 bases from V and 8 bases from J; bases unmatched to any gene: 6. The CDR3 loop spans 16 amino acids. Germline V gene lookup returns CDR1 KGHSH and CDR2 LQKENI. This chain's CDR3 is CASSPRLAGDHGELFF. In DNA, the CDR3 is TGTGCCAGCTCACCAAGACTAGCGGGGGACCATGGGGAGCTGTTTTTT.

The chain uses TRBV18 and TRBJ2-3; D gene unclear. V lost 2 bases, J lost 0 bases, and 6 bases lay in between. Germline V gene data show CDR1 as KGHSH and CDR2 as LQKENI. The CDR3 consists of 14 residues. CDR3 DNA sequence: TGTGCCAGCTCACCAGCAGGTAGCACAGATACGCAGTATTTT. It encodes CASSPAGSTDTQYF.

The chain has TRBV2 and TRBJ2-7, with 13 bases matching TRBD2. Unmatched junction bases numbered 3, after V lost 6 bases and J lost 4 bases. Germline lookup yields CDR1 SNHLY and CDR2 FYNNEI. The CDR3 has 14 amino acids. CDR3 DNA sequence: TGTGCCAGCAGGCCGACTAGCGGGGGGTACGAGCAGTACTTC. It specifies CASRPTSGGYEQYF.

This chain uses TRBV3-1 (or the pseudogene TRBV3-2) with TRBJ2-6, with D unresolved. CDR3 length equals 15 residues. CDR1 and CDR2 (germline): LGHDT, YNNKEL (reference sequence). The V end lost 4 bases, the J end lost 4 bases, and 11 bases lay between the germline ends. The CDR3 sequence is CASSLQRAGANVLTF. CDR3 coding DNA: TGTGCCAGCAGCCTCCAGAGAGCCGGGGCCAACGTCCTGACTTTC.

This clone was picked up one time. This chain uses TRBV6-5 with TRBJ1-5; 7 nucleotides align to TRBD1. V lost 5 bases and J lost 5; bases outside the gene matches: 9. CDR1 and CDR2 from the germline V gene are MNHEY and SVGAGI. CDR3 size: 15 residues. CDR3 residues: CASSSSGTEDQPQHF. Here the CDR3 DNA reads TGTGCCAGCAGTAGCTCCGGGACAGAGGATCAGCCCCAGCATTTT.

This clone was seen more than once but under ten times. CDR3 sequence: CASSHTVSSYNEQFF. The CDR3 DNA follows: TGTGCCAGCAGTCACACTGTTAGCTCCTACAATGAGCAGTTCTTC. The chain links TRBV6-5 to TRBJ2-1, with unresolved D. Per the germline V gene, CDR1 is MNHEY and CDR2 is SVGAGI. CDR3 length: 15 amino acids. Trimming left V 5 bases short and J 0 bases short, with 11 bases between.

The chain carries TRBV30 and TRBJ1-1; D remains ambiguous. The CDR3 covers 13 residues. Germline V gene sequence: CDR1 GTSNPN, CDR2 SVGIG (reference sequence). The V end was cut by 0 bases, the J end by 8 bases, with 13 bases between. The CDR3 loop reads CAWSVGGRLEAFF. The CDR3 DNA follows: TGTGCCTGGAGTGTCGGCGGGCGGCTAGAAGCTTTCTTT. Drawing the rest from reference TRBV30 and TRBJ1-1, the complete variable domain is SQTIHQWPATLVQPVGSPLSLECTVEGTSNPNLYWYRQAAGRGLQLLFYSVGIGQISSEVPQNLSASRPQDRQFILSSKKLLLSDSGFYLCAWSVGGRLEAFFGQGTRLTVV.

The rearrangement uses TRBV9 and TRBJ1-5; 7 bases line up with TRBD1. V shed 3 bases, J shed 0 bases, and the junction held 9 bases outside the gene matches. This CDR3 has 17 residues. Per the germline V gene, CDR1 is SGDLS and CDR2 is YYNGEE. The CDR3 DNA reads TGTGCCAGCAGCGGGAAGGGACAGTTGATTAGCAATCAGCCCCAGCATTTT. It codes for CASSGKGQLISNQPQHF.

This chain links TRBV11-2 with TRBJ1-6, with a possible D match to TRBD1 (6 bases). In germline, CDR1 is SGHAT, CDR2 FQNNGV. V lost 3 bases to trimming and J lost 9 bases, with 18 bases between them. The CDR3 has 16 amino acids. CDR3 DNA: TGTGCCAGCAGCTTGGCCCCCTGGGCCAGGGGTTCACCCCTCCACTTT. It specifies CASSLAPWARGSPLHF.

The V call is TRBV2, the J call TRBJ1-6; D not certain. Germline V lookup: CDR1 SNHLY, CDR2 FYNNEI. The CDR3 loop spans 15 amino acids. The V end lost 2 bases, the J end lost 5 bases, and 10 bases lay between the germline ends. The CDR3 DNA reads TGTGCCAGCAGTGAATGGCAGCCAAATAATTCACCCCTCCACTTT. This translates into CASSEWQPNNSPLHF.

DNA for the CDR3: TGCGCCAGCAGCCACGGGGCGGCGGGGGGTGGCTACACCTTC. It encodes CASSHGAAGGGYTF. The chain links TRBV5-1 to TRBJ1-2; possible D gene TRBD1, 5 bases. This CDR3 comprises 14 residues. The germline V and J ends were trimmed by 4 bases and 7 bases, with 17 bases remaining between them. CDR1 SGHRS and CDR2 YFSETQ come from the germline V gene.

This sequence joins TRBV4-3 and TRBJ2-3; tentatively, D is TRBD1 or TRBD2 (5 bases each). Trimming left V 2 bases short and J 1 base short, with 16 bases between. Germline-derived CDR1 and CDR2 are LGHNA and YSLEER. CDR3 length: 17 amino acids. In nucleotides, the CDR3 is TGCGCCAGCAGCCAACTCCTTGGGGGTAGCGGCACAGATACGCAGTATTTT. Its protein product is CASSQLLGGSGTDTQYF.

The genes are TRBV10-3 and TRBJ1-2; D may be TRBD1 (6 bases). Germline CDR1 is ENHRY and CDR2 is SYGVKD. Between the trimmed V and J ends, which lost 5 bases and 4 bases, there was a span of 11 bases. The CDR3 extends over 13 amino acids. The CDR3 DNA follows: TGTGCCATCAGTTCAACGACAGGCTATGGCTACACCTTC. Translated: CAISSTTGYGYTF.

The chain uses TRBV2 and TRBJ1-2, with a weak D call TRBD1 (6 bases). Germline V gives CDR1 SNHLY, CDR2 FYNNEI. This CDR3 has 13 residues. The germline V and J ends were trimmed by 5 bases and 5 bases, with 12 bases remaining between them. Here the CDR3 reads CASSPSRGYGYTF. CDR3 DNA: TGTGCCAGCAGTCCAAGCAGGGGATATGGCTACACCTTC.

V usage is TRBV9 and J usage is TRBJ2-3; D is tentatively TRBD1 or TRBD2 (5 bases each). Per the germline V gene, CDR1 is SGDLS and CDR2 is YYNGEE. The CDR3 runs 16 residues. Trimming removed 0 bases from V and 2 bases from J, with 13 bases in between. The CDR3 coding sequence is TGTGCCAGCAGCGTAGGATCTGGGACGGACACAGATACGCAGTATTTT. This codes for CASSVGSGTDTDTQYF.

This clone turned up a few times. CDR3 in DNA: TGTGCCAGCAGCACCGGGGGACAGGGGTTATTTTTCTTT. Its protein is CASSTGGQGLFFF. This chain links TRBV6-5 with TRBJ1-1, with TRBD1 identical over 10 bases. The CDR3 runs 13 residues. CDR1 is MNHEY and CDR2 is SVGAGI in the germline V gene. The V and J ends lost 6 bases and 13 bases, in that order; junction bases with no gene match: 11.

In this sample, this clone turned up a few times. The rearrangement joins TRBV27 to TRBJ1-5, with 7 bases fitting TRBD1. V gave up 6 bases and J gave up 5 bases; unmatched junction bases: 10. Germline V gives CDR1 MNHEY, CDR2 SMNVEV (reference sequence). This CDR3 region has 15 residues. The CDR3 DNA reads TGTGCCAGCAGACGAAGACAGGGCGGGGATCAGCCCCAGCATTTT. Protein product: CASRRRQGGDQPQHF.

The chain is built from TRBV18 and TRBJ2-1; TRBD2 agrees at 8 bases. The CDR3 has 15 residues. Germline-derived CDR1 and CDR2 are KGHSH and LQKENI. J was trimmed by 9 bases and V by 0 bases; bases with no gene match: 7. The CDR3 DNA follows: TGTGCCAGCTCACCACCCGGGACTAGGGAGACTGAGCAGTTCTTC. Amino acid sequence: CASSPPGTRETEQFF. Drawing the rest from reference TRBV18 and TRBJ2-1, the complete variable domain is NAGVMQNPRHLVRRRGQEARLRCSPMKGHSHVYWYRQLPEEGLKFMVYLQKENIIDESGMPKERFSAEFPKEGPSILRIQQVVRGDSAAYFCASSPPGTRETEQFFGPGTRLTVL.

Only one count was recorded for this clone. The chain carries TRBV18 and TRBJ1-6, with 7 bases identical to TRBD1. This CDR3 has 17 residues. Trimming cost V 1 base and J 4 bases; bases outside gene matches: 7. Germline V gives CDR1 KGHSH, CDR2 LQKENI. The CDR3 region has the DNA TGTGCCAGCTCACCACAACCAGGGGGGGATTATAATTCACCCCTCCACTTT. Translated, it gives CASSPQPGGDYNSPLHF.

This clone was observed a handful of times. This chain joins TRBV5-1 and TRBJ2-6; D ambiguous. Germline CDR1 reads SGHRS; CDR2 reads YFSETQ. The CDR3 length is 15 residues. V shed 3 bases and J shed 0 bases, with 7 bases lying between them. CDR3 sequence (DNA): TGCGCCAGCAGCTCACCGGACTCTGGGGCCAACGTCCTGACTTTC. Amino acids: CASSSPDSGANVLTF.

In this sample, this clone turned up a few times. This sequence joins TRBV4-1 and TRBJ2-2; 8 bases are shared with TRBD1. The CDR3 sequence is 15 residues long. The germline V gene has CDR1 MGHRA and CDR2 YSYEKL. Unmatched junction bases numbered 6, after V lost 0 bases and J lost 9 bases. The CDR3 region has the DNA TGCGCCAGCAGCCAAGACTGGACAGGGCGATGGGAGCTGTTTTTT. Translated, it gives CASSQDWTGRWELFF.

V and J are TRBV29-1 and TRBJ2-5, with TRBD1 as a possible D gene (5 bases). This CDR3 region has 14 residues. The V end was cut by 7 bases, the J end by 0 bases, with 15 bases between. The V gene's germline CDR1 is SQVTM and CDR2 ANQGSEA. CDR3 region: CSASKTANQETQYF. For the CDR3, the DNA is TGCAGCGCCAGCAAGACAGCGAACCAAGAGACCCAGTACTTC.

The V and J genes are TRBV12-3 or TRBV12-4 and TRBJ2-5; 8 bases match TRBD1. Trimming removed 5 bases from V and 4 bases from J; junction bases left unmatched: 0. This CDR3 is built from 12 residues. This CDR3 is CASSTGGETQYF. DNA of the CDR3: TGTGCCAGCAGTACAGGGGGAGAGACCCAGTACTTC.

The chain couples TRBV4-1 to TRBJ2-3; TRBD2 matches 9 bases. V trimming: 3 bases; J trimming: 4 bases; junction bases outside the gene matches: 8. Germline lookup yields CDR1 MGHRA and CDR2 YSYEKL. The CDR3 totals 16 residues. CDR3 sequence (DNA): TGCGCCAGCAGCCATAGACTAGCGGTCTTCCCAGATACGCAGTATTTT. Protein product: CASSHRLAVFPDTQYF.

This chain uses TRBV5-6 with TRBJ1-1, with D unclear. Germline CDR1 SGHDT, CDR2 YYEEEE. V was pared by 0 bases and J by 0 bases, with 12 bases between. CDR3 length: 16 residues. CDR3 nucleotides: TGTGCCAGCAGCTTGGTTCAGGCCCGACTGAACACTGAAGCTTTCTTT. As protein: CASSLVQARLNTEAFF. Complete variable domain (other parts from reference TRBV5-6 and TRBJ1-1): DAGVTQSPTHLIKTRGQQVTLRCSPKSGHDTVSWYQQALGQGPQFIFQYYEEEERQRGNFPDRFSGHQFPNYSSELNVNALLLGDSALYLCASSLVQARLNTEAFFGQGTRLTVV.